One T cell receptor (beta chain) is described in this entry. No antigen is known for it. The data stem from a study of identical twins. Notes on the study in general: For out-of-frame alpha sequences shared by twins, low generation probability was in excess.

This CDR3 is 15 amino acids long. Per germline, CDR1 MGHDK and CDR2 SYGVNS. Unmatched junction bases numbered 7, after V lost 1 base and J lost 6 bases. Unique molecular identifiers were present on the cDNA, which also gained a universal primer site by template switching. In TCRdb, the 5' RACE reads were re-called with MiXCR into one record per CDR3 protein. The repertoire consists of 450,000 or so distinct CDR3 sequences, with roughly a quarter occurring once and the leading ten covering about 2.9%. These data also featured in a second study, about T cells expressing NK-cell markers. That study reports: The TCR beta repertoires originated in sorted CD3+CD56+NKG2C+, CD3+CD56+NKG2C- and CD3+CD56-NKG2C+ T cells. The study did not resolve the HCMV specificity of expanded NKG2C+ T cell clones.

The gene calls are TRBV25-1 and TRBJ2-7; TRBD2 agrees at 9 bases. Sequencing was carried out using CD4+ T cells sorted from blood. The TCR was taken from a woman between 18 and 30 years old in good health. The CDR3 is CASSESGSGGREQYF. CDR3 DNA sequence: TGTGCCAGCAGTGAATCAGGTAGCGGGGGTCGCGAGCAGTACTTC.